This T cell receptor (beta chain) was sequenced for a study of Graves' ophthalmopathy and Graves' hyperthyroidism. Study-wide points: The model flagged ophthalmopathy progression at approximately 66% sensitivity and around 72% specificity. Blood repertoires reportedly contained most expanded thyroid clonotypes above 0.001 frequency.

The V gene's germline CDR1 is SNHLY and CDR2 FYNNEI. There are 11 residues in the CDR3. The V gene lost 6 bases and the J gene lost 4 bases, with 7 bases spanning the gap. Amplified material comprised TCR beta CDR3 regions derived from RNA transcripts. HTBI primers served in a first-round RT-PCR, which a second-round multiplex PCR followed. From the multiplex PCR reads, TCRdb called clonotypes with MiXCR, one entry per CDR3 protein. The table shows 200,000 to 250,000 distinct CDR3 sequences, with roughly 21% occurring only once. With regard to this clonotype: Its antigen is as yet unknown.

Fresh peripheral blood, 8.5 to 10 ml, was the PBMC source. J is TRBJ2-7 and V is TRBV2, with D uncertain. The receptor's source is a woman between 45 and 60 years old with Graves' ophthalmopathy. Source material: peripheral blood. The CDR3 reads CASRYRYEQYF. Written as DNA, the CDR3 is TGTGCCAGCAGATACCGTTACGAGCAGTACTTC.